The 14 T cell receptor beta chains presented below share a single source sample, sequenced in a study of Ad26.COV2.S vaccination and SARS-CoV-2 variants. The treatment here: 15 to 20 received Ad26.COV2.S at low or high dose, single or two shots; roughly five received placebo; per-sample allocation not given. The study sampled participants on day 63 after the first vaccine or placebo injection. The protocol was immunoSEQ multiplex PCR, while the TCRdb copy is restricted to in-frame clones and leaves out a portion. The sample records about 450,000 clones, approximately 89% being singletons. Here the sequenced sample was peripheral blood, taken in a trial of Ad26.COV2.S vaccine versus placebo. The origin of the receptors is a person aged 18-60 years who received the Ad26.COV2.S COVID-19 vaccine or a placebo.

Only one count was recorded for this clone. The chain combines TRBV3-1 (or the pseudogene TRBV3-2) with TRBJ1-1; D unclear. The V gene lost 4 bases and the J gene lost 6 bases, with 9 bases spanning the gap. This CDR3 has 12 amino acids. CDR1 is LGHDT, CDR2 YNNKEL, per germline (reference sequence). The CDR3 nucleotides are TGTGCCAGCAGCCTACGGACGGCTGAAGCTTTCTTT. Its translation: CASSLRTAEAFF.

The CDR3 reads CASSLEGQSNTEAFF. CDR3 bases: TGTGCCAGCAGCTTAGAAGGACAGTCGAACACTGAAGCTTTCTTT. The rearrangement joins TRBV7-8 to TRBJ1-1; D is perhaps TRBD1 (6 bases). Germline V gene data show CDR1 as SGHVS and CDR2 as FQNEAQ. V was trimmed by 1 base and J by 1 base, leaving 10 bases between them. The CDR3 has 15 amino acids.

The V gene is TRBV7-2, the J gene TRBJ1-1; D is possibly TRBD1 (5 bases). The CDR3 is 14 residues long. Germline V CDR1 and CDR2: SGHTA, FQGNSA. Trimming removed 4 bases from V and 5 bases from J, with 14 bases in between. CDR3: CASSSNWRGTEAFF. The CDR3 bases are TGTGCCAGCAGCTCTAACTGGCGGGGGACTGAAGCTTTCTTT.

The J gene is TRBJ2-7, the V gene TRBV5-6; D is unresolved. The CDR3 is made up of 12 amino acids. Trimming removed 1 base from V and 5 bases from J, with 7 bases in between. Germline assignment: CDR1 SGHDT and CDR2 YYEEEE. The CDR3 reads CASSLMGNEQYV. CDR3 sequence (DNA): TGTGCCAGCAGCTTGATGGGAAACGAGCAGTACGTC.

V usage is TRBV18 and J usage is TRBJ1-4, with D perhaps matching TRBD1 (5 bases). The CDR3 has 15 residues. The germline gives CDR1 KGHSH, CDR2 LQKENI. V was shortened by 6 bases and J by 0 bases, with 11 bases between the two germline ends. The chain's CDR3 is CASSHDRPTNEKLFF. In nucleotides, the CDR3 is TGTGCCAGCTCCCACGACAGACCAACTAATGAAAAACTGTTTTTT.

The chain has TRBV7-2 and TRBJ1-5, with a tentative D call TRBD1 (5 bases). The CDR3 sequence is 16 residues long. V dropped 4 bases and J dropped 9 bases, with 22 bases sitting between them. Germline V gives CDR1 SGHTA, CDR2 FQGNSA. CDR3 sequence reads: CASSSTDSSGGGPQHF. The CDR3 coding sequence is TGTGCCAGCAGCTCCACAGACAGCTCCGGAGGAGGGCCCCAGCATTTT.

V and J are TRBV19 and TRBJ1-4; D possibly corresponds to TRBD1 (5 bases). The CDR3 spans 14 residues. CDR1 LNHDA and CDR2 SQIVND come from the germline V gene (reference sequence). Deletions cut 8 bases from V and 5 bases from J, with 15 bases between. The CDR3 region has the DNA TGTGCCAGTCGCCGGGACTGGATAAATGAAAAACTGTTTTTT. Translating it yields CASRRDWINEKLFF.

This rearrangement joins TRBV2 to TRBJ1-1; D uncertain. Germline V CDR1 and CDR2: SNHLY, FYNNEI. V gave up 6 bases and J gave up 1 base, with 6 bases separating them. The CDR3 length is 12 residues. For the CDR3, the DNA is TGTGCCAGCAGATTCCAGAACACTGAAGCTTTCTTT. Translating gives CASRFQNTEAFF.

The chain carries TRBV4-2 and TRBJ1-4; weak D call: TRBD1 (5 bases). Germline CDR1 reads LGHNA; CDR2 reads YNFKEQ. Trimming removed 1 base at V and 3 bases at J, with 12 bases between. The CDR3 totals 16 residues. The CDR3 protein is CASSQGPQGANEKLFF. The DNA of the CDR3 is TGTGCCAGCAGCCAAGGGCCCCAGGGAGCTAATGAAAAACTGTTTTTT.

The CDR3 nucleotides read TGTGCCAGCAGCGTAGGCGACGGTGGCTACACCTTC. It codes for CASSVGDGGYTF. The chain couples TRBV9 to TRBJ1-2; D remains unclear. V was clipped by 0 bases and J by 7 bases, with 7 bases between them. The CDR3 consists of 12 residues. Germline loops: CDR1 SGDLS, CDR2 YYNGEE.

A few counts support this clone. The chain combines TRBV7-9 with TRBJ2-2; 8 positions agree with TRBD2. CDR3 size: 15 residues. Germline lookup yields CDR1 SEHNR and CDR2 FQNEAQ (reference sequence). Trimming took 8 bases from V and 4 from J; bases not matched to a gene: 9. CDR3 in DNA: TGTGCCAGCGATAGGGAGCTAGCGGGCACCGGGGAGCTGTTTTTT. Protein sequence: CASDRELAGTGELFF.

The gene calls are TRBV5-1 and TRBJ1-3; no firm D call. This CDR3 is 13 amino acids long. Germline assignment: CDR1 SGHRS and CDR2 YFSETQ. V shed 0 bases and J shed 4 bases, with 5 bases lying between them. CDR3 nucleotide sequence: TGCGCCAGCAGCTTGGAAGTCGGAAACACCATATATTTT. This codes for CASSLEVGNTIYF.

The chain combines TRBV7-3 with TRBJ1-6, with TRBD1 matching 9 bases. V lost 6 bases to trimming and J lost 7 bases; unmatched junction nucleotides: 7. CDR3 size: 15 residues. The germline gives CDR1 SGHTA, CDR2 FQGTGA. The CDR3 spells CASRSGTGSNSPLHF. The CDR3, as DNA: TGTGCCAGCAGGTCCGGGACAGGGTCGAATTCACCCCTCCACTTT.

The V gene is TRBV18, the J gene TRBJ1-2; 8 nucleotides agree with TRBD1. The CDR3 loop spans 13 amino acids. Per the germline V gene, CDR1 is KGHSH and CDR2 is LQKENI. V was pared by 5 bases and J by 8 bases, with 7 bases of the junction left unmatched. CDR3 DNA sequence: TGTGCCAGCTCAGGGCGGACAGGGACGGGCTACACCTTC. It yields the protein CASSGRTGTGYTF. Using reference TRBV18 and TRBJ1-2 for the parts outside the CDR3, the full variable domain is NAGVMQNPRHLVRRRGQEARLRCSPMKGHSHVYWYRQLPEEGLKFMVYLQKENIIDESGMPKERFSAEFPKEGPSILRIQQVVRGDSAAYFCASSGRTGTGYTFGSGTRLTVV.